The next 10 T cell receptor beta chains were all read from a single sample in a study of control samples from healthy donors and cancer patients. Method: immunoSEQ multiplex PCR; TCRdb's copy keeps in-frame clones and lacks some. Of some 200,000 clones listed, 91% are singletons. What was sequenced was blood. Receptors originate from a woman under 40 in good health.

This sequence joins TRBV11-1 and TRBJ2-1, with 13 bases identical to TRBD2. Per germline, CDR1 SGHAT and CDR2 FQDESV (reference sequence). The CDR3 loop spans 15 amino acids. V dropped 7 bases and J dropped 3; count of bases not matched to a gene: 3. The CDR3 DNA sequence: TGTGCCAGCACGGGACTAGCGGGATACTACAATGAGCAGTTCTTC. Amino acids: CASTGLAGYYNEQFF.

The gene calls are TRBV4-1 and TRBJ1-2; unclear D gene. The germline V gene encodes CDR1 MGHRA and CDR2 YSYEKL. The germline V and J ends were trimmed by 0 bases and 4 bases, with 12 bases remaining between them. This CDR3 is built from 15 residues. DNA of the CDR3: TGCGCCAGCAGCCAAGAACGGAGGAACAGCTATGGCTACACCTTC. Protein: CASSQERRNSYGYTF.

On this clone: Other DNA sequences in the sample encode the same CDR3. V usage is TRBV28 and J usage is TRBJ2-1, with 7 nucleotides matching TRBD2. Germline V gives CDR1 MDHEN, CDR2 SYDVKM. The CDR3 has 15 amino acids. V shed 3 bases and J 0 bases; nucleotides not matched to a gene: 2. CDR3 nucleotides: TGTGCCAGCAGTTTGGGGGGGGGCTCCTACAATGAGCAGTTCTTC. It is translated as CASSLGGGSYNEQFF.

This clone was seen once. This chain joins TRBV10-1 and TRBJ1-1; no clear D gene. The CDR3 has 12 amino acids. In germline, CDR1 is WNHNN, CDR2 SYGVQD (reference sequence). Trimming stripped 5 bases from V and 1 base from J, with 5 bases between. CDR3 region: CASSRQNTEAFF. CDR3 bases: TGCGCCAGCAGTCGACAGAACACTGAAGCTTTCTTT.

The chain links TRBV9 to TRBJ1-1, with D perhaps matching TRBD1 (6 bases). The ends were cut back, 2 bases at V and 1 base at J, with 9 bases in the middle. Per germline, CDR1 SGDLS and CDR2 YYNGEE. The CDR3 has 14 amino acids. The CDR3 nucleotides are TGTGCCAGCAGCGTCCCGGGGGCGAACACTGAAGCTTTCTTT. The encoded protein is CASSVPGANTEAFF.

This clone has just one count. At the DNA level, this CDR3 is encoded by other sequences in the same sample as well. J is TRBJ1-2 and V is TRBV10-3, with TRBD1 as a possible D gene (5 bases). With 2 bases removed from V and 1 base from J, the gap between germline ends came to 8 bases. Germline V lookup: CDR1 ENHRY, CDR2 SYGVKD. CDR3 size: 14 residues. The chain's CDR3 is CAISERGGNYGYTF. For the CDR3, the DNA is TGTGCCATCAGTGAGAGGGGTGGTAACTATGGCTACACCTTC.

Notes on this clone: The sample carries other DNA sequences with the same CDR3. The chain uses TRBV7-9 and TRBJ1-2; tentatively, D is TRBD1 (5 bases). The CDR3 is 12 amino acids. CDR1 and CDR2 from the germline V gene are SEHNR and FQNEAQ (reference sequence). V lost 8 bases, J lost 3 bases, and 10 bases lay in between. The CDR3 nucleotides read TGTGCCAGCTCCTCCAGGGACTATGGCTACACCTTC. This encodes CASSSRDYGYTF. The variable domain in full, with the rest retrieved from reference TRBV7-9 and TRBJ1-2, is DTGVSQNPRHKITKRGQNVTFRCDPISEHNRLYWYRQTLGQGPEFLTYFQNEAQLEKSRLLSDRFSAERPKGSFSTLEIQRTEQGDSAMYLCASSSRDYGYTFGSGTRLTVV.

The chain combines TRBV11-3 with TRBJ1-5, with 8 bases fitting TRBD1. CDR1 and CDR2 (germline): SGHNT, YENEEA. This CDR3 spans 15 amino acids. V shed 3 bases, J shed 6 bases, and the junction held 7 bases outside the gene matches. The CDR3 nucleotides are TGTGCCAGCAGCTTGTCGGACAGGGTTGGTCAGCCCCAGCATTTT. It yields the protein CASSLSDRVGQPQHF.

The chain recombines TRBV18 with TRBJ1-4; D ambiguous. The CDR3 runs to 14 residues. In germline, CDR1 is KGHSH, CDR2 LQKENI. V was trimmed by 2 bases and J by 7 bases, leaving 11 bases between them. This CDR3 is CASSPGFVIEKLFF. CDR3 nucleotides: TGTGCCAGCTCACCAGGGTTCGTGATTGAAAAACTGTTTTTT.

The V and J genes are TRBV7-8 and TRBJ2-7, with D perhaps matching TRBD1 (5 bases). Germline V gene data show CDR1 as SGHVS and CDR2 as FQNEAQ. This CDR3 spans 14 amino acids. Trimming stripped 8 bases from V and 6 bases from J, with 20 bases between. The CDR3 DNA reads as TGTGCCAGCCGCTCCTCCGGACAATTTTCCGAGCAGTACTTC. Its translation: CASRSSGQFSEQYF.